The 26 T cell receptor beta chains below come from one sample, sequenced in a study of shared clonotypes between healthy human individuals. Sequencing was performed with immunoSEQ multiplex PCR; in TCRdb, only in-frame clones are kept and a portion is missing. Among roughly 700,000 clones listed, around 90% were seen once. The sample taken for sequencing was memory CD8+ T cells from PBMCs. Noted subset: CD45RO+ cells pooled with CCR7-negative TemRA cells. The receptors originated from a man between 18 and 35 years old in good health. Some clones in this sample may be carry-over from other donors' samples.

The chain carries TRBV25-1 and TRBJ2-3, with a possible D match to TRBD1 (5 bases). This CDR3 comprises 17 residues. Trimming stripped 3 bases from V and 2 bases from J, with 18 bases between. Per the germline V gene, CDR1 is MGHDK and CDR2 is SYGVNS. In DNA form, the CDR3 reads TGTGCCAGCAGTGAGCACTGGGGCGCCGATCCCACAGATACGCAGTATTTT. The encoded protein is CASSEHWGADPTDTQYF.

This chain uses TRBV14 with TRBJ2-1, with 12 bases that match TRBD2. The CDR3 runs to 17 residues. The germline V gene encodes CDR1 SGHDN and CDR2 FVKESK. J lost 0 bases, V lost 3 bases, and 3 bases had no gene match. CDR3 bases: TGTGCCAGCAGCCATAGACTAGCGGGAGCCTCCTACAATGAGCAGTTCTTC. Its translation is CASSHRLAGASYNEQFF.

This chain links TRBV19 with TRBJ2-4; 10 bases are shared with TRBD2. V shed 5 bases and J 8 bases; nucleotides not matched to a gene: 15. CDR1 and CDR2 (germline): LNHDA, SQIVND (reference sequence). CDR3 size: 17 residues. The CDR3 spells CASSSGLAAPSRDIQYF. As DNA, the CDR3 is TGTGCCAGTAGTTCCGGACTAGCGGCACCCAGCCGGGACATTCAGTACTTC.

J is TRBJ2-3 and V is TRBV5-8; 7 bases fit TRBD1. After removal of 4 bases from V and 0 bases from J, the junction contained 5 bases not matched to a gene. Per the germline V gene, CDR1 is SGHTS and CDR2 is YDEGEE. The length of the CDR3 is 15 residues. CDR3 nucleotide sequence: TGTGCCAGCAGCCAGGGACAGATCAGCACAGATACGCAGTATTTT. Its protein is CASSQGQISTDTQYF.

This rearrangement joins TRBV7-9 to TRBJ2-7; 14 positions agree with TRBD2. The CDR3 loop spans 16 amino acids. Germline lookup yields CDR1 SEHNR and CDR2 FQNEAQ (reference sequence). The V gene end was trimmed by 5 bases and the J gene end by 7 bases; junction bases not matched to a gene: 10. CDR3 in DNA: TGTGCCAGCAGCCCCGCGACTAGCGGGAGGGCGTGGGAGCAGTACTTC. It yields the protein CASSPATSGRAWEQYF.

The gene calls are TRBV27 and TRBJ1-2; tentatively, D is TRBD1 (6 bases). V was cut by 5 bases and J by 5 bases, with 15 bases left in between. CDR3 size: 14 residues. Germline CDR1 reads MNHEY; CDR2 reads SMNVEV (reference sequence). The chain's CDR3 is CASSPRGAAYGYTF. The CDR3 DNA reads TGTGCCAGCAGTCCCCGGGGGGCCGCGTATGGCTACACCTTC.

The V and J genes are TRBV9 and TRBJ2-7; D remains ambiguous. The CDR3 extends over 14 amino acids. V was clipped by 4 bases and J by 6 bases, with 17 bases between them. Per the germline V gene, CDR1 is SGDLS and CDR2 is YYNGEE. CDR3 bases: TGTGCCAGCAGCCCGACTGGCAAGGCGGTCGAGCAGTACTTC. Amino acid sequence: CASSPTGKAVEQYF. The whole variable domain, filled in from reference TRBV9 and TRBJ2-7, reads DSGVTQTPKHLITATGQRVTLRCSPRSGDLSVYWYQQSLDQGLQFLIQYYNGEERAKGNILERFSAQQFPDLHSELNLSSLELGDSALYFCASSPTGKAVEQYFGPGTRLTVT.

The chain carries TRBV27 and TRBJ2-7; 8 nucleotides match TRBD2. This CDR3 region has 14 residues. V lost 7 bases to trimming and J lost 0 bases; unmatched junction nucleotides: 5. In germline, CDR1 is MNHEY, CDR2 SMNVEV (reference sequence). This CDR3 reads CASNPSGGSYEQYF. CDR3 bases: TGTGCCAGCAACCCAAGCGGGGGCTCCTACGAGCAGTACTTC.

The V call is TRBV27, the J call TRBJ2-1; TRBD2 agrees at 9 bases. Germline CDR1 and CDR2: MNHEY and SMNVEV (reference sequence). The CDR3 is 17 residues long. V was clipped by 3 bases and J by 6 bases; unmatched bases: 12. CDR3 sequence: CASSFGTSNLGGNEQFF. The DNA for the CDR3 is TGTGCCAGCAGTTTCGGGACTAGCAATCTAGGGGGCAATGAGCAGTTCTTC.

In this sample, this clone turned up a few times. The chain links TRBV28 to TRBJ1-1, with D uncertain. Germline V CDR1 and CDR2: MDHEN, SYDVKM. The CDR3 contains 14 residues. Trimming stripped 5 bases from V and 4 bases from J, with 14 bases between. The CDR3, as DNA: TGTGCCAGCAGTGCAGACCGAGGGAGCACTGAAGCTTTCTTT. It yields the protein CASSADRGSTEAFF.

The chain employs TRBV6-1 and TRBJ1-4; D is perhaps TRBD1 (5 bases). Germline loops: CDR1 MNHNS, CDR2 SASEGT. The CDR3 spans 14 residues. Deletions cut 7 bases from V and 5 bases from J, with 14 bases between. The CDR3 is CASNPTDPNEKLFF. CDR3 coding DNA: TGTGCCAGCAATCCGACAGACCCAAATGAAAAACTGTTTTTT.

This chain connects TRBV6-5 to TRBJ1-2, with a weak D call TRBD1 (5 bases). The CDR3 runs 16 residues. Germline values: CDR1 MNHEY, CDR2 SVGAGI. Trimming pared 2 bases from V and 0 bases from J, leaving 13 bases between. CDR3 amino acids: CASSYSQTAANYGYTF. CDR3 nucleotide sequence: TGTGCCAGCAGTTACAGCCAGACAGCAGCTAACTATGGCTACACCTTC.

The genes are TRBV7-9 and TRBJ2-1; 8 bases are shared with TRBD2. In germline, CDR1 is SEHNR, CDR2 FQNEAQ (reference sequence). The CDR3 sequence is 16 residues long. Trimming took 4 bases from V and 10 from J; bases not matched to a gene: 15. Here the CDR3 DNA reads TGTGCCAGCAGCTCGCCCGGGGGGGGCCCTCGGGGAGAGCAGTTCTTC. Translating it yields CASSSPGGGPRGEQFF.

The rearrangement uses TRBV7-2 and TRBJ2-7; 7 nucleotides line up with TRBD2. This CDR3 contains 14 residues. The V gene end was trimmed by 2 bases and the J gene end by 1 base; junction bases not matched to a gene: 2. Germline assignment: CDR1 SGHTA and CDR2 FQGNSA. This CDR3 is CASSLRDYSYEQYF. The DNA for the CDR3 is TGTGCCAGCAGCTTAAGGGACTATTCCTACGAGCAGTACTTC.

The chain has TRBV4-2 and TRBJ2-2, with TRBD2 identical over 7 bases. V gave up 1 base and J gave up 4 bases; unmatched junction bases: 3. Germline lookup yields CDR1 LGHNA and CDR2 YNFKEQ. This CDR3 contains 15 residues. CDR3 loop: CASSQVASGTGELFF. CDR3 sequence (DNA): TGTGCCAGCAGCCAAGTGGCTAGCGGCACCGGGGAGCTGTTTTTT.

This chain connects TRBV25-1 to TRBJ2-4; no clear D. V was pared by 5 bases and J by 8 bases, with 7 bases between. Germline V lookup: CDR1 MGHDK, CDR2 SYGVNS. The CDR3 sequence is 11 residues long. The CDR3 reads CASSTGYIQYF. The CDR3 bases are TGTGCCAGCAGTACGGGCTACATTCAGTACTTC. Using reference TRBV25-1 and TRBJ2-4 for the parts outside the CDR3, the full variable domain is EADIYQTPRYLVIGTGKKITLECSQTMGHDKMYWYQQDPGMELHLIHYSYGVNSTEKGDLSSESTVSRIRTEHFPLTLESARPSHTSQYLCASSTGYIQYFGAGTRLSVL.

The rearrangement uses TRBV27 and TRBJ1-4; D may be TRBD1 (5 bases). The CDR3 consists of 13 residues. Germline CDR1 is MNHEY and CDR2 is SMNVEV (reference sequence). The V end was cut by 6 bases, the J end by 7 bases, with 12 bases between. Written as DNA, the CDR3 is TGTGCCAGCAGGGGGCAGGGTAGTGAAAAACTGTTTTTT. Its translation is CASRGQGSEKLFF.

This chain uses TRBV19 with TRBJ2-7, with 9 nucleotides matching TRBD1. Per the germline V gene, CDR1 is LNHDA and CDR2 is SQIVND (reference sequence). V trimming: 3 bases; J trimming: 3 bases; junction bases outside the gene matches: 6. The CDR3 sequence is 15 residues long. DNA of the CDR3: TGTGCCAGTAGTATCTCCGGACAGGGGAGCTACGAGCAGTACTTC. Encoded protein: CASSISGQGSYEQYF. The whole variable domain, filled in from reference TRBV19 and TRBJ2-7, reads DGGITQSPKYLFRKEGQNVTLSCEQNLNHDAMYWYRQDPGQGLRLIYYSQIVNDFQKGDIAEGYSVSREKKESFPLTVTSAQKNPTAFYLCASSISGQGSYEQYFGPGTRLTVT.

This clone was counted once. The CDR3 bases are TGTGCCAGCAGTGACCAAGAGGGGAGGGACACTGAAGCTTTCTTT. Protein product: CASSDQEGRDTEAFF. The chain carries TRBV2 and TRBJ1-1; D possibly corresponds to TRBD1 (5 bases). This CDR3 region has 15 residues. With 3 bases removed from V and 3 bases from J, the gap between germline ends came to 14 bases. Germline values: CDR1 SNHLY, CDR2 FYNNEI.

The rearrangement links TRBV2 to TRBJ2-3; maybe TRBD1 (5 bases). Germline-derived CDR1 and CDR2 are SNHLY and FYNNEI. The CDR3 extends over 16 amino acids. Trimming shortened V by 2 bases and J by 6 bases, and 18 bases separated the two germline ends. CDR3 residues: CASSERGVGKGDTQYF. The CDR3 DNA is TGTGCCAGCAGTGAAAGGGGCGTGGGTAAGGGGGATACGCAGTATTTT.

The CDR3 DNA follows: TGTGCCAGCAGCCTACGGGACGGTGGGGCCTACAATGAGCAGTTCTTC. Amino acids: CASSLRDGGAYNEQFF. This chain joins TRBV7-9 and TRBJ2-1, with D perhaps matching TRBD1 or TRBD2 (5 bases each). Trimming cost V 5 bases and J 2 bases, with 16 bases left between them. CDR3 length: 16 residues. Looked up from germline, CDR1 is SEHNR and CDR2 is FQNEAQ (reference sequence).

The chain joins TRBV6-5 to TRBJ1-3; 9 bases line up with TRBD1. The trim removed 6 bases at V and 2 bases at J, leaving 5 bases unmatched. CDR1 MNHEY and CDR2 SVGAGI come from the germline V gene. This CDR3 is built from 15 residues. The CDR3 here is CASSQQGAPGNTIYF. The CDR3 nucleotides read TGTGCCAGCAGCCAACAGGGGGCGCCTGGAAACACCATATATTTT.

This chain uses TRBV4-2 with TRBJ2-1; 9 positions match TRBD2. This CDR3 spans 14 amino acids. The germline gives CDR1 LGHNA, CDR2 YNFKEQ. V was clipped by 4 bases and J by 8 bases; unmatched bases: 6. CDR3 sequence reads: CASSLGTSSYEQFF. CDR3 sequence (DNA): TGTGCCAGCAGCCTCGGGACTAGCTCGTATGAGCAGTTCTTC.

The rearrangement uses TRBV27 and TRBJ2-2, with 10 bases fitting TRBD1. In germline, CDR1 is MNHEY, CDR2 SMNVEV (reference sequence). The junction had 4 bases not matched to a gene; V was cut back by 5 bases and J by 4 bases. The CDR3 covers 15 residues. The CDR3 sequence: CASSPRTGGTGELFF. The CDR3 nucleotides read TGTGCCAGCAGTCCCCGGACAGGGGGCACCGGGGAGCTGTTTTTT.

This chain links TRBV7-2 with TRBJ2-7; TRBD2 aligns across 8 bases. V gave up 0 bases and J gave up 0 bases; unmatched junction bases: 4. The CDR3 runs 16 residues. From germline, CDR1 is SGHTA and CDR2 FQGNSA. CDR3 bases: TGTGCCAGCAGCTTAGCCCCAGCGGGGGACTCCTACGAGCAGTACTTC. Amino acids: CASSLAPAGDSYEQYF.

This chain's CDR3 is CASSEDRRYSYEQYF. The CDR3 DNA follows: TGTGCCAGCAGTGAAGACAGGAGATACTCCTACGAGCAGTACTTC. V and J are TRBV6-1 and TRBJ2-7, with D possibly matching TRBD1 (5 bases). This CDR3 is 15 amino acids long. Trimming shortened V by 1 base and J by 0 bases, and 10 bases separated the two germline ends. Germline CDR1 reads MNHNS; CDR2 reads SASEGT.